The clone carrying this TCR beta chain appeared many times. These data belong to a study of low-dose radiotherapy and immunotherapy resistance in tumors. Looking at the study overall: Each fraction for Cohort 1 was 0.5 Gy, given every 2 weeks, and the total came to 6.5 Gy.

Germline CDR1 is KGHDR and CDR2 is SFDVKD. The germline V and J ends were trimmed by 3 bases and 0 bases, with 7 bases remaining between them. This CDR3 is built from 14 residues. Alpha and beta chains were covered, as first-strand cDNA relied on TRAV- and TRBV-specific primers. TCRs were amplified for 15 to 25 PCR cycles with a constant-region primer and V-primer adapter. Isolated mRNA underwent amplification via in vitro transcription. TCRdb reanalysed the reads using MiXCR and keeps one entry per CDR3 protein. The table shows 80,000 to 95,000 distinct CDR3 sequences, with more than 8.5% occurring only once. Noted time point: before trial treatment. Low-dose radiotherapy, low-dose cyclophosphamide, aspirin, ipilimumab and nivolumab were all given to the donors.

The clonotype was recovered from a male donor with prostate cancer. This chain uses TRBV24-1 with TRBJ2-5; D is uncertain. This specimen consisted of PBMCs, obtained before treatment. The CDR3 bases are TGTGCCACCAGTGATCGCGGCCACCAAGAGACCCAGTACTTC. Translating it yields CATSDRGHQETQYF.